This passage covers 18 T cell receptor beta chains from one sample sequenced in a study of blood T cell repertoires in COVID-19. The table came from immunoSEQ multiplex PCR; TCRdb's copy has only in-frame clones and leaves some out. Altogether 200,000 or so clones are present, 75% to 90% being singletons, with the ten largest covering under 2.5%. Input material: peripheral blood. The receptors here all came from a man aged 65 to 79 with active or convalescent COVID-19.

The sample holds one count of this clone. The chain is built from TRBV4-1 and TRBJ2-7; 7 bases fit TRBD1. Germline V gene lookup returns CDR1 MGHRA and CDR2 YSYEKL. V shed 0 bases, J shed 3 bases, and the junction held 8 bases outside the gene matches. This CDR3 is 16 amino acids long. CDR3 nucleotide sequence: TGCGCCAGCAGCCAAGATCGAGCGACAGGGAACTACGAGCAGTACTTC. It encodes CASSQDRATGNYEQYF.

This sequence joins TRBV11-2 and TRBJ1-4; TRBD1 aligns across 8 bases. CDR3 length: 14 amino acids. Losses at the gene ends were 2 bases for V and 10 bases for J; bases not matched to a gene: 6. CDR1 and CDR2 (germline): SGHAT, FQNNGV. CDR3 sequence reads: CASSLFDRGGKLFF. CDR3 in DNA: TGTGCCAGCAGCTTATTTGACAGGGGCGGAAAACTGTTTTTT.

This rearrangement joins TRBV4-3 to TRBJ1-2; D might be TRBD1 (5 bases). This CDR3 has 14 amino acids. V was pared by 4 bases and J by 2 bases, with 11 bases between. CDR1 is LGHNA and CDR2 is YSLEER in the germline V gene. CDR3 nucleotide sequence: TGCGCCAGCAGCCCTAAGGCAGGGAACTATGGCTACACCTTC. This translates into CASSPKAGNYGYTF.

The genes are TRBV19 and TRBJ1-6, with 7 bases that match TRBD1. Germline V gene sequence: CDR1 LNHDA, CDR2 SQIVND (reference sequence). The V segment lost 3 bases and the J segment 9 bases; nucleotides outside the gene matches: 8. This CDR3 is 15 amino acids long. The CDR3 sequence is CASSIQTGTSSPLHF. Written as DNA, the CDR3 is TGTGCCAGTAGTATCCAGACAGGGACAAGTTCACCCCTCCACTTT. Full variable domain (missing parts from reference TRBV19 and TRBJ1-6): DGGITQSPKYLFRKEGQNVTLSCEQNLNHDAMYWYRQDPGQGLRLIYYSQIVNDFQKGDIAEGYSVSREKKESFPLTVTSAQKNPTAFYLCASSIQTGTSSPLHFGNGTRLTVT.

The chain is built from TRBV18 and TRBJ2-5, with D possibly TRBD2 on 5 matching bases. CDR1 is KGHSH and CDR2 is LQKENI in the germline V gene. The CDR3 is made up of 13 amino acids. Trimming took 3 bases from V and 3 from J, leaving 8 bases between them. The CDR3, as DNA: TGTGCCAGCTCACCCCCGGGAAAAGAGACCCAGTACTTC. Protein product: CASSPPGKETQYF.

This sequence joins TRBV7-8 and TRBJ2-1; 13 positions match TRBD2. This CDR3 region has 15 residues. Per the germline V gene, CDR1 is SGHVS and CDR2 is FQNEAQ. Losses at the gene ends were 5 bases for V and 6 bases for J; bases not matched to a gene: 4. The CDR3 DNA sequence: TGTGCCAGCAGCCCACTAGCGGGGGGGCCCAATGAGCAGTTCTTC. It translates to CASSPLAGGPNEQFF.

This clone was seen just once. CDR3: CASSQGLPGANVLTF. CDR3 DNA sequence: TGTGCCAGCAGCCAAGGTCTACCTGGGGCCAACGTCCTGACTTTC. The chain employs TRBV14 and TRBJ2-6; D is undetermined. The CDR3 has 15 residues. Germline assignment: CDR1 SGHDN and CDR2 FVKESK. V lost 1 base to trimming and J lost 2 bases, with 6 bases between them. Full variable domain (rest looked up from reference TRBV14 and TRBJ2-6): EAGVTQFPSHSVIEKGQTVTLRCDPISGHDNLYWYRRVMGKEIKFLLHFVKESKQDESGMPNNRFLAERTGGTYSTLKVQPAELEDSGVYFCASSQGLPGANVLTFGAGSRLTVL.

This rearrangement joins TRBV10-3 to TRBJ1-6, with 7 bases that match TRBD1. CDR1 is ENHRY, CDR2 SYGVKD, per germline. V dropped 6 bases and J dropped 7; count of bases not matched to a gene: 6. The CDR3 consists of 14 residues. The CDR3 sequence is CAIRSGQPNSPLHF. CDR3 coding DNA: TGTGCCATCAGATCGGGACAGCCAAATTCACCCCTCCACTTT.

Concerning this clone: An end of the junction does not agree with germline; a read error may underlie this. This chain joins TRBV3-1 (or the pseudogene TRBV3-2) and TRBJ1-5, with D possibly TRBD1 on 6 matching bases. CDR1 is LGHDT, CDR2 YNNKEL, per germline (reference sequence). This CDR3 region has 14 residues. The CDR3: CASNQGGGRQPQHF. The CDR3, as DNA: TGTGCCAGCAACCAAGGGGGGGGCCGGCAGCCCCAGCATTTT.

The V call is TRBV5-4, the J call TRBJ2-4, with D maybe TRBD1 (6 bases). Germline V gene lookup returns CDR1 SGHNT and CDR2 YYREEE (reference sequence). Trimming cost V 4 bases and J 2 bases, with 10 bases left between them. This CDR3 contains 14 residues. The chain's CDR3 is CASSLGQSKNIQYF. CDR3 sequence (DNA): TGTGCCAGCAGCCTGGGACAATCCAAAAACATTCAGTACTTC.

The J gene is TRBJ2-3, the V gene TRBV19; D unclear. Per the germline V gene, CDR1 is LNHDA and CDR2 is SQIVND (reference sequence). This CDR3 has 11 residues. The ends were cut back, 3 bases at V and 6 bases at J, with 4 bases in the middle. The CDR3 coding sequence is TGTGCCAGTAGTATTGGCGATACGCAGTATTTT. It yields the protein CASSIGDTQYF. Supplemented by reference TRBV19 and TRBJ2-3, the full variable domain reads DGGITQSPKYLFRKEGQNVTLSCEQNLNHDAMYWYRQDPGQGLRLIYYSQIVNDFQKGDIAEGYSVSREKKESFPLTVTSAQKNPTAFYLCASSIGDTQYFGPGTRLTVL.

V gene TRBV9 combines with J gene TRBJ1-6, with D tentatively TRBD1 (5 bases). V was cut by 6 bases and J by 7 bases, with 17 bases left in between. In germline, CDR1 is SGDLS, CDR2 YYNGEE. CDR3 length equals 15 residues. CDR3: CASNGRDGLNSPLHF. The CDR3 bases are TGTGCCAGCAATGGGCGGGACGGTTTAAATTCACCCCTCCACTTT. Filled out from reference TRBV9 and TRBJ1-6, the complete variable domain reads DSGVTQTPKHLITATGQRVTLRCSPRSGDLSVYWYQQSLDQGLQFLIQYYNGEERAKGNILERFSAQQFPDLHSELNLSSLELGDSALYFCASNGRDGLNSPLHFGNGTRLTVT.

The rearrangement uses TRBV3-1 (or the pseudogene TRBV3-2) and TRBJ1-3, with a tentative D call TRBD1 (6 bases). The V gene lost 4 bases and the J gene lost 2 bases, with 15 bases spanning the gap. Germline lookup yields CDR1 LGHDT and CDR2 YNNKEL (reference sequence). This CDR3 has 16 amino acids. CDR3 amino acids: CASSRGNRATGNTIYF. CDR3 in DNA: TGTGCCAGCAGCCGAGGGAACAGGGCAACTGGAAACACCATATATTTT.

The V and J genes are TRBV19 and TRBJ1-2, with 7 bases fitting TRBD1. The CDR3 spans 13 residues. Germline CDR1 is LNHDA and CDR2 is SQIVND (reference sequence). Trimming at V came to 4 bases and at J to 5 bases, leaving 4 bases not matched to a gene. The CDR3 region is CASSRGGTYGYTF. The CDR3 DNA reads as TGTGCCAGTAGTAGAGGGGGCACTTATGGCTACACCTTC.

The rearrangement links TRBV5-4 to TRBJ2-5; the D is unclear. V gave up 4 bases and J gave up 3 bases, with 10 bases separating them. The CDR3 covers 13 residues. Germline V lookup: CDR1 SGHNT, CDR2 YYREEE (reference sequence). The CDR3 loop reads CASSSMVEETQYF. For the CDR3, the DNA is TGTGCCAGCAGCAGTATGGTAGAAGAGACCCAGTACTTC.

The CDR3 here is CASSYRGSDEQFF. CDR3 coding DNA: TGTGCCAGTAGCTACAGGGGAAGTGATGAGCAGTTCTTC. The chain carries TRBV19 and TRBJ2-1; TRBD1 matches 7 bases. In germline, CDR1 is LNHDA, CDR2 SQIVND (reference sequence). This CDR3 spans 13 amino acids. The J segment lost 8 bases and the V segment lost 6 bases, leaving 7 bases of the junction unmatched. The full variable domain, rest sourced from reference TRBV19 and TRBJ2-1, is DGGITQSPKYLFRKEGQNVTLSCEQNLNHDAMYWYRQDPGQGLRLIYYSQIVNDFQKGDIAEGYSVSREKKESFPLTVTSAQKNPTAFYLCASSYRGSDEQFFGPGTRLTVL.

The chain has TRBV5-5 and TRBJ2-1, with TRBD1 identical over 10 bases. The germline V gene encodes CDR1 SGHKS and CDR2 YYEKEE (reference sequence). V gave up 2 bases and J gave up 10 bases; unmatched junction bases: 15. There are 17 residues in the CDR3. CDR3 nucleotide sequence: TGTGCCAGCAGCTTCCCCTTCAGCGGGACAGGGGTCGGAGAGCAGTTCTTC. This codes for CASSFPFSGTGVGEQFF.

The J gene is TRBJ2-1, the V gene TRBV7-2, with 7 bases matching TRBD1. V was pared by 5 bases and J by 10 bases, with 11 bases of the junction left unmatched. CDR1 and CDR2 from the germline V gene are SGHTA and FQGNSA. There are 14 residues in the CDR3. CDR3 sequence (DNA): TGTGCCAGCAGCGCGCGACAGGGAACCAGAGAGCAGTTCTTC. This translates into CASSARQGTREQFF.